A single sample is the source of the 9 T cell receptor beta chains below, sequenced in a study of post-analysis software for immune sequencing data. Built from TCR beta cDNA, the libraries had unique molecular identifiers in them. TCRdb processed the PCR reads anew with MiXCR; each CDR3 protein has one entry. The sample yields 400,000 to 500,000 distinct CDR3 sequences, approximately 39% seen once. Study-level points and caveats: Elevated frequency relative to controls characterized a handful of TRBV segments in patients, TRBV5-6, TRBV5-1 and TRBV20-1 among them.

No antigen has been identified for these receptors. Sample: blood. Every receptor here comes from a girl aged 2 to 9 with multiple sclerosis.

CDR3 DNA: TGCAGTGCTAGGCTCACAACAGATACGCAGTATTTT. It is translated as CSARLTTDTQYF. The rearrangement links TRBV20-1 to TRBJ2-3; D call uncertain. This CDR3 is 12 amino acids long. Trimming shortened V by 3 bases and J by 3 bases, and 7 bases separated the two germline ends. Germline values: CDR1 DFQATT, CDR2 SNEGSKA (reference sequence).

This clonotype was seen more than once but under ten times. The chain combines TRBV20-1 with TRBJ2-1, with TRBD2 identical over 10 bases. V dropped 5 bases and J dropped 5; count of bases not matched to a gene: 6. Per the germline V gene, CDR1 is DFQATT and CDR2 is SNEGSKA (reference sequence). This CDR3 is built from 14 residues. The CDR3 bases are TGCAGTGCTCTCGGACTAGCGGCTAACAATGAGCAGTTCTTC. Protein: CSALGLAANNEQFF.

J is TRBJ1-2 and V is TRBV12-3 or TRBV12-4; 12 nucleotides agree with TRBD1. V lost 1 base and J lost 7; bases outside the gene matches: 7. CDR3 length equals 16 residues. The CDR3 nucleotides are TGTGCCAGCAGTTTAGGTGCGGGACAGGGGGCTAGTGGCTACACCTTC. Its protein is CASSLGAGQGASGYTF.

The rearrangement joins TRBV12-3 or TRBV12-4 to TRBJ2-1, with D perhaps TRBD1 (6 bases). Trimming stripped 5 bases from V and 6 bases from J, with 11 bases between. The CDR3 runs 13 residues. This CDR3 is CASSLQGINEQFF. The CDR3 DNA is TGTGCCAGCAGTCTACAGGGAATCAATGAGCAGTTCTTC.

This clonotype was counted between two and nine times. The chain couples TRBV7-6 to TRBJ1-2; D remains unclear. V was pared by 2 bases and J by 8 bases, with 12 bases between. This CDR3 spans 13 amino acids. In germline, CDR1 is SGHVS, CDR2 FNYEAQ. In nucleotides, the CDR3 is TGTGCCAGCAGCTTAAACCCCCTCAAGGGCTACACCTTC. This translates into CASSLNPLKGYTF. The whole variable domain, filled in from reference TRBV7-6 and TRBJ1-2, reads GAGVSQSPRYKVTKRGQDVALRCDPISGHVSLYWYRQALGQGPEFLTYFNYEAQQDKSGLPNDRFSAERPEGSISTLTIQRTEQRDSAMYRCASSLNPLKGYTFGSGTRLTVV.

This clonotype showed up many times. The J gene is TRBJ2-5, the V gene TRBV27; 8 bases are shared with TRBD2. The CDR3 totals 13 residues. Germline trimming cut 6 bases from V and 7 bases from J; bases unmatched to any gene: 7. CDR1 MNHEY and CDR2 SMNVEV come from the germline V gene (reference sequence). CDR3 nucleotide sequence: TGTGCCAGCAGACCAGCGGGAGTTGGGACCCAGTACTTC. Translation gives CASRPAGVGTQYF.

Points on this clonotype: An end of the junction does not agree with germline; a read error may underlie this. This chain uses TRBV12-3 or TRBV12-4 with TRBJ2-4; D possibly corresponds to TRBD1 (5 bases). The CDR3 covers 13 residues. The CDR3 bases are TGTACCAGCAGTTTAGCCCAGGGTGGCGTTCAGTACTTC. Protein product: CTSSLAQGGVQYF.

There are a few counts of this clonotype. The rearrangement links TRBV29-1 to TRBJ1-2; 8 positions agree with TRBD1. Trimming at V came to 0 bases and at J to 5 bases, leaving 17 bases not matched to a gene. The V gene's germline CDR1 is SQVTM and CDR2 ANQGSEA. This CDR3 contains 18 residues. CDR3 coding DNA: TGCAGCGTTGAAGATCGGACATACCCCGGGACAGGACATTATGGCTACACCTTC. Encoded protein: CSVEDRTYPGTGHYGYTF.

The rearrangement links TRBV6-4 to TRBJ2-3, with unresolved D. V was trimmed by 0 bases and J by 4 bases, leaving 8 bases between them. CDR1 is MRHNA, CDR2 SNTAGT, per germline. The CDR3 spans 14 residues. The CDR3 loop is CASSDSGTPDTQYF. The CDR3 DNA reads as TGTGCCAGCAGTGACTCAGGAACCCCAGATACGCAGTATTTT.